The 15 T cell receptor beta chains listed next were all sequenced from one sample in a study of T cell responses to AZD1222 COVID-19 vaccine. This table comes from immunoSEQ multiplex PCR, and its TCRdb copy is limited to in-frame clones, with some not included. This sample has 75,000 to 100,000 clones, with roughly 90% found just once. The sample here was peripheral blood, taken on day 0 of AZD1222 vaccination. The receptors originated from an adult in good health.

The J gene is TRBJ1-2, the V gene TRBV12-3 or TRBV12-4; no reliable D call. CDR3 length: 12 residues. V was pared by 6 bases and J by 4 bases, with 9 bases between. For the CDR3, the DNA is TGTGCCAGCAGCCGACCTCGCTATGGCTACACCTTC. It is translated as CASSRPRYGYTF.

This chain links TRBV15 with TRBJ2-5; D remains ambiguous. V was shortened by 6 bases and J by 2 bases, with 16 bases between the two germline ends. Per germline, CDR1 LNHNV and CDR2 YYDKDF (reference sequence). The CDR3 is made up of 15 amino acids. CDR3: CATRVGPGGQETQYF. The CDR3 region has the DNA TGTGCCACCAGAGTCGGTCCGGGCGGTCAAGAGACCCAGTACTTC.

This sequence joins TRBV23-1 and TRBJ2-2; no definite D call. TRBV23-1 is labeled an ORF, and its function is uncertain. V was clipped by 5 bases and J by 12 bases, with 10 bases between them. The CDR3 runs to 11 residues. The CDR3 bases are TGCGCCAGCAGTTGGGGAACCAAGCTGTTTTTT. Amino acid sequence: CASSWGTKLFF.

The chain has TRBV11-3 and TRBJ2-1, with TRBD1 as a possible D gene (6 bases). The CDR3 length is 15 residues. Germline CDR1 is SGHNT and CDR2 is YENEEA. V gave up 2 bases and J gave up 5 bases, with 13 bases separating them. The DNA of the CDR3 is TGTGCCAGCAGCTTACGCAGGGGCGCCCACAATGAGCAGTTCTTC. Its translation is CASSLRRGAHNEQFF.

V is TRBV4-2 and J is TRBJ2-7, with D uncertain. The CDR3 contains 15 residues. The ends were cut back, 0 bases at V and 5 bases at J, with 14 bases in the middle. Looked up from germline, CDR1 is LGHNA and CDR2 is YNFKEQ. CDR3 sequence reads: CASSQERRSSDEQYF. The DNA of the CDR3 is TGTGCCAGCAGCCAAGAACGGCGGTCCTCGGACGAGCAGTACTTC.

The chain carries TRBV6-5 and TRBJ1-6; D unclear. This CDR3 is 14 amino acids long. Trimming took off 10 bases at V and 2 bases at J, with 12 bases between the two ends. CDR1 and CDR2 (germline): MNHEY, SVGAGI. CDR3 sequence reads: CATRGRTYNSPLHF. The CDR3 bases are TGTGCCACTCGGGGTAGGACCTATAATTCACCCCTCCACTTT.

This clone appeared once. J is TRBJ1-2 and V is TRBV9; 9 bases are a match to TRBD1. The ends lost 3 bases at V and 2 bases at J; junction bases unmatched: 5. Germline loops: CDR1 SGDLS, CDR2 YYNGEE. The CDR3 sequence is 15 residues long. CDR3 amino acids: CASSAGGTGNYGYTF. The CDR3 DNA sequence: TGTGCCAGCAGCGCTGGGGGGACAGGGAACTATGGCTACACCTTC.

The chain employs TRBV19 and TRBJ2-7; TRBD2 agrees at 11 bases. Germline assignment: CDR1 LNHDA and CDR2 SQIVND (reference sequence). The CDR3 loop spans 21 amino acids. V lost 5 bases and J lost 7; bases outside the gene matches: 28. CDR3 loop: CASSPRGRELAGESSEREQYF. In DNA, the CDR3 is TGTGCCAGTAGTCCCCGGGGCAGGGAACTAGCGGGAGAGTCGTCTGAGAGAGAGCAGTACTTC.

V usage is TRBV4-2 and J usage is TRBJ2-2, with D uncertain. V gave up 8 bases and J gave up 1 base, with 8 bases separating them. Germline CDR1 LGHNA, CDR2 YNFKEQ. The CDR3 has 13 residues. The CDR3 nucleotides are TGTGCCAGCGGCGGTAAGAACACCGGGGAGCTGTTTTTT. It yields the protein CASGGKNTGELFF.

The V gene is TRBV12-2, the J gene TRBJ2-5. TRBV12-2 is shown as a pseudogene. The CDR3 is 14 residues long. Written as DNA, the CDR3 is TGTGCAAGTCGCTTTAAGGGTGTTACGCCCTTTCAGTACTTC. Encoded protein: CASRFKGVTPFQYF.

The chain uses TRBV27 and TRBJ2-2; the D gene is possibly TRBD1 (5 bases). With 1 base removed from V and 4 bases from J, the gap between germline ends came to 10 bases. There are 15 residues in the CDR3. Per the germline V gene, CDR1 is MNHEY and CDR2 is SMNVEV (reference sequence). Here the CDR3 reads CASSLFSRVTGELFF. The CDR3 nucleotides are TGTGCCAGCAGTTTATTTTCCAGGGTCACCGGGGAGCTGTTTTTT.

The V call is TRBV7-3, the J call TRBJ2-3; 8 nucleotides agree with TRBD2. The CDR3 is made up of 14 amino acids. V dropped 6 bases and J dropped 7; count of bases not matched to a gene: 9. CDR1 and CDR2 from the germline V gene are SGHTA and FQGTGA. CDR3 residues: CASSQGLGANTQYF. CDR3 sequence (DNA): TGTGCCAGCAGTCAGGGACTAGGGGCAAATACGCAGTATTTT.

The chain is built from TRBV28 and TRBJ2-7; the match to TRBD1 covers 8 bases. The CDR3 is 13 amino acids. In germline, CDR1 is MDHEN, CDR2 SYDVKM. V lost 4 bases to trimming and J lost 5 bases; unmatched junction nucleotides: 4. The CDR3 protein is CASSSGQDDEQYF. CDR3 nucleotide sequence: TGTGCCAGCAGTTCGGGACAGGACGACGAGCAGTACTTC.

The rearrangement uses TRBV28 and TRBJ1-2, with 7 bases matching TRBD1. This CDR3 contains 14 residues. V dropped 3 bases and J dropped 2; count of bases not matched to a gene: 3. The germline V gene encodes CDR1 MDHEN and CDR2 SYDVKM. The CDR3, as DNA: TGTGCCAGCAGTTTGGAGGGGGCGAACTATGGCTACACCTTC. Protein sequence: CASSLEGANYGYTF.

This chain connects TRBV4-1 to TRBJ1-1; D remains unclear. V was clipped by 3 bases and J by 1 base, with 12 bases between them. CDR3 length: 15 amino acids. Germline V gene sequence: CDR1 MGHRA, CDR2 YSYEKL. DNA of the CDR3: TGCGCCAGCAGCCATAATACACGGGGGAACACTGAAGCTTTCTTT. Translation gives CASSHNTRGNTEAFF.